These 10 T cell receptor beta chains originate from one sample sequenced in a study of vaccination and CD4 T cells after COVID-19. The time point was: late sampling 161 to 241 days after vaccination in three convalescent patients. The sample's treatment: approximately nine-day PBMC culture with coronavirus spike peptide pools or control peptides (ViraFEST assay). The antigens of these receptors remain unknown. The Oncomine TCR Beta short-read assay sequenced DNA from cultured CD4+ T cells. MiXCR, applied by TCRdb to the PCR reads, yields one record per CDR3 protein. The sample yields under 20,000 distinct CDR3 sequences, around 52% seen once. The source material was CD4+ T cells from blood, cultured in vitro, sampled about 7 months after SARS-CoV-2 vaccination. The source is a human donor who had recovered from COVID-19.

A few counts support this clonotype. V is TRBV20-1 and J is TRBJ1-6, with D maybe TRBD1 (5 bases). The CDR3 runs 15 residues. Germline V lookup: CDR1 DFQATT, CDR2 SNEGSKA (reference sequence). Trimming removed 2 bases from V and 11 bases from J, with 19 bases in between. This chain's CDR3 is CSARPAGTAGTPLHF. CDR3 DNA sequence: TGCAGTGCTAGACCCGCCGGGACGGCGGGGACACCCCTCCACTTT.

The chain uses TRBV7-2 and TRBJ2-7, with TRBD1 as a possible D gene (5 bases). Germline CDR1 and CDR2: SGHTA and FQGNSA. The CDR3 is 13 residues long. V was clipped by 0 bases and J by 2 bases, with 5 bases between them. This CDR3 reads CASSLARAYEQYF. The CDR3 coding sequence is TGTGCCAGCAGCTTAGCCAGGGCCTACGAGCAGTACTTC.

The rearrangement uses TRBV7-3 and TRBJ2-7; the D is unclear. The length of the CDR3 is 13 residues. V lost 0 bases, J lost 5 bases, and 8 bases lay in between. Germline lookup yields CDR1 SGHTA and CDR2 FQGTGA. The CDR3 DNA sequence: TGTGCCAGCAGCTTAACGGGCGGAGACGAGCAGTACTTC. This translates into CASSLTGGDEQYF. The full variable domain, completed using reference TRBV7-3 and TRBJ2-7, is GAGVSQTPSNKVTEKGKYVELRCDPISGHTALYWYRQSLGQGPEFLIYFQGTGAADDSGLPNDRFFAVRPEGSVSTLKIQRTERGDSAVYLCASSLTGGDEQYFGPGTRLTVT.

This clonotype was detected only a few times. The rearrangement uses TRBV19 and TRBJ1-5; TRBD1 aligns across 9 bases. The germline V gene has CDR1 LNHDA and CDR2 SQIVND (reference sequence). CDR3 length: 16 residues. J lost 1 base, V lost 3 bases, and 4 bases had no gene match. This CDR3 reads CASSIWTGESNQPQHF. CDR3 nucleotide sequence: TGTGCCAGTAGTATCTGGACAGGGGAGAGCAATCAGCCCCAGCATTTT.

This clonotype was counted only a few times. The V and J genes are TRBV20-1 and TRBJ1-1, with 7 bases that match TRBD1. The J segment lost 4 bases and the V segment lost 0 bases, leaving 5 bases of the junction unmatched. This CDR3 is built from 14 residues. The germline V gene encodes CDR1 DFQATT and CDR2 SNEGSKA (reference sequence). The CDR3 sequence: CSARDNRGITEAFF. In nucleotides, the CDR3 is TGCAGTGCTAGAGATAACAGGGGTATCACTGAAGCTTTCTTT.

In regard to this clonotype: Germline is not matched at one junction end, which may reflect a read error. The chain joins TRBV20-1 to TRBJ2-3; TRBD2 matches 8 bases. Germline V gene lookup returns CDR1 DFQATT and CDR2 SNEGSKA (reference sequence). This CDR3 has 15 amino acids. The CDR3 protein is CSARVATSGTDTQYF. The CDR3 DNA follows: TGCAGTGCCAGAGTCGCGACTAGCGGCACAGATACGCAGTATTTT.

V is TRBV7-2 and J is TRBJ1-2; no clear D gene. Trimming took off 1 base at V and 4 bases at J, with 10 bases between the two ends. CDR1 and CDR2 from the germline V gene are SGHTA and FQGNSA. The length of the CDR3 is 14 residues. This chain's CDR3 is CASSLVAETYGYTF. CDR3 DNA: TGTGCCAGCAGCTTAGTGGCGGAGACCTATGGCTACACCTTC. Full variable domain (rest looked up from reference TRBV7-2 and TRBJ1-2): GAGVSQSPSNKVTEKGKDVELRCDPISGHTALYWYRQSLGQGLEFLIYFQGNSAPDKSGLPSDRFSAERTGGSVSTLTIQRTQQEDSAVYLCASSLVAETYGYTFGSGTRLTVV.

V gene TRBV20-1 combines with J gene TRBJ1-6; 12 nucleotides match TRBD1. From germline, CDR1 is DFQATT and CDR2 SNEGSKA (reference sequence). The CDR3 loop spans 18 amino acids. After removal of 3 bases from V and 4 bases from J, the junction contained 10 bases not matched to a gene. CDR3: CSARGTGGIFGYNSPLHF. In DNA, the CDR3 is TGCAGTGCTAGGGGGACAGGGGGCATATTTGGGTATAATTCACCCCTCCACTTT.

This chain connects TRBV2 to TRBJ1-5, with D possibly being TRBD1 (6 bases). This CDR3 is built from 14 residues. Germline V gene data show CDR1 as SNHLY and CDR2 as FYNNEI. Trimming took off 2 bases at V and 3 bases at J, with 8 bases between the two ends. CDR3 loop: CASSENRDNQPQHF. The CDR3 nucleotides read TGTGCCAGCAGTGAAAACAGGGACAATCAGCCCCAGCATTTT.

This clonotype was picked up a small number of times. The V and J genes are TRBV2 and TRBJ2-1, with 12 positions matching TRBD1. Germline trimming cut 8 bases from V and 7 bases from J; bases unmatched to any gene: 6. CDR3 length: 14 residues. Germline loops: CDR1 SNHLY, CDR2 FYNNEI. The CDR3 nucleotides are TGTGCCAGCGGGGGACAGGGGGCGCAAAATGAGCAGTTCTTC. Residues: CASGGQGAQNEQFF.